A selection of T cell receptor beta chains follows, all from one sample in a study of molecular identifiers for immune sequencing clone quantification. TCRdb used MiXCR to reprocess the PCR reads, holding one entry per CDR3 protein. This table has over 35,000 distinct CDR3 sequences, approximately 24% appearing once. Sequenced sample: naive CD8+ T cells from blood, with Jurkat cell RNA spiked in. The receptors stem from a human donor in good health. Some libraries in this study had Jurkat cell RNA spiked in. Both conserved end residues are part of each CDR3. D genes are given only for firm matches.

v_gene	j_gene	d_gene	CDR3aa
TRBV30	TRBJ2-6	.	CAWSVEGSPGANVLTF
TRBV19	TRBJ1-5	TRBD1	CASSIDRVPGQTNQPQHF
TRBV4-1	TRBJ2-3	.	CASSQRRTDTQYF
TRBV28	TRBJ2-7	.	CASSGYRFGAYEQYF
TRBV5-6	TRBJ2-3	TRBD1	CASRTGTASTDTQYF
TRBV11-2	TRBJ2-5	TRBD2	CASSLDDLAGKETQYF
TRBV3-1	TRBJ2-5	.	CASSLELAKKETQYF
TRBV21-1	TRBJ2-1	.	CARPGVPYNEQFF
TRBV4-1	TRBJ1-2	.	CASSQDMAGYGYTF
TRBV7-9	TRBJ2-1	TRBD2	CASSLDTGLAGHEQFF
TRBV30	TRBJ1-1	.	CAWSVGTGNTEAFF
TRBV23-1	TRBJ1-6	TRBD1	CASSQSPIKSTGGNSPLHF
TRBV19	TRBJ1-1	.	CASSIGSTLNTEAFF
TRBV20-1	TRBJ1-5	.	CSARDLDAFNNQPQHF
TRBV12-3/TRBV12-4	TRBJ1-5	.	CASSGPGSSNQPQHF
TRBV7-9	TRBJ2-7	.	CASSPPTENYEQYF
TRBV7-6	TRBJ2-2	TRBD2	CASNHGLAGGPGELFF
TRBV20-1	TRBJ1-5	.	CSASAGGQPQHF
TRBV7-9	TRBJ2-7	.	CASREAGGASYEQYF
TRBV29-1	TRBJ2-2	.	CSVLTGSNTGELFF
TRBV12-3/TRBV12-4	TRBJ2-5	TRBD2	CASSSPPKAGATETQYF
TRBV19	TRBJ1-1	.	CASSIGTEAFF